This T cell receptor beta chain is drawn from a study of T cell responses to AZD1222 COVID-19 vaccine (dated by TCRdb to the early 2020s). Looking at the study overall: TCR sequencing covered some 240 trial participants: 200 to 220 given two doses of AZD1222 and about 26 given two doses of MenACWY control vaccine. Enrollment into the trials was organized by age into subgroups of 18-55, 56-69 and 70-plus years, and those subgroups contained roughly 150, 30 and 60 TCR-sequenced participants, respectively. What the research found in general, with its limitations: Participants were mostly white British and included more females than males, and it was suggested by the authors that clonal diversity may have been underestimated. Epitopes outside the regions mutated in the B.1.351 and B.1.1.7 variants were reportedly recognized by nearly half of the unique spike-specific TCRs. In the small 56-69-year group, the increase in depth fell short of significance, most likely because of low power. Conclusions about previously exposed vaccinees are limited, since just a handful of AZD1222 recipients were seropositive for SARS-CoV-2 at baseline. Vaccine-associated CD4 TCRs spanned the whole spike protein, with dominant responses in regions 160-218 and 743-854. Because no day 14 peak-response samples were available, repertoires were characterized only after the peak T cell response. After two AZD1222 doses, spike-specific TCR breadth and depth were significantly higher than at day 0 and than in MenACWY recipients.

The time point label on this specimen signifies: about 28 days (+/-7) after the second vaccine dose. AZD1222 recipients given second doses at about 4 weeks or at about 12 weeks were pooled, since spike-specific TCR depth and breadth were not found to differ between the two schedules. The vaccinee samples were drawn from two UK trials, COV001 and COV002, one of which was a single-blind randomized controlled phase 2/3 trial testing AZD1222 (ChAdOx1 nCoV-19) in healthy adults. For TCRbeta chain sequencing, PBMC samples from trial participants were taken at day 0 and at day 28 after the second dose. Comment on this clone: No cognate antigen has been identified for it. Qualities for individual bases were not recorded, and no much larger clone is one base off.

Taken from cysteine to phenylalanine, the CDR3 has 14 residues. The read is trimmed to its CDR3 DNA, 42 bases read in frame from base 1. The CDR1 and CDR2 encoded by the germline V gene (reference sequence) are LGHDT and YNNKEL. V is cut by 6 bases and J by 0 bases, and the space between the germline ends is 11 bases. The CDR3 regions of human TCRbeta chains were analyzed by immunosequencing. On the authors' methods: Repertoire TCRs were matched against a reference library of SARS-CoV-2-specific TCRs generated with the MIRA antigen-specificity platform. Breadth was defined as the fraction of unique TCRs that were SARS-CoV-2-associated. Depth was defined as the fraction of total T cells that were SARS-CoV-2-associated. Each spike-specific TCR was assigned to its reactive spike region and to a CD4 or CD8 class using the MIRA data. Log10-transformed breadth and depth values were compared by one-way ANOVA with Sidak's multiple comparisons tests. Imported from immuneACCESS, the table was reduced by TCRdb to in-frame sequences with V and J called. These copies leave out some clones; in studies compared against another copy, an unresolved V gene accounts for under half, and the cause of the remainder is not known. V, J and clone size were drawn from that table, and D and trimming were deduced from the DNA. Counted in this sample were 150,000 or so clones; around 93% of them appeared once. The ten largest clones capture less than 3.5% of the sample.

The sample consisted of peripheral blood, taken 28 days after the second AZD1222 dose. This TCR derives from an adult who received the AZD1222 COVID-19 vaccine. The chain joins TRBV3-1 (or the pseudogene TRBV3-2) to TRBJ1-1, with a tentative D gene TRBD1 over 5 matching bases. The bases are TGTGCCAGCAGACTAGGGGCCATGAACACTGAAGCTTTCTTT. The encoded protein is CASRLGAMNTEAFF.